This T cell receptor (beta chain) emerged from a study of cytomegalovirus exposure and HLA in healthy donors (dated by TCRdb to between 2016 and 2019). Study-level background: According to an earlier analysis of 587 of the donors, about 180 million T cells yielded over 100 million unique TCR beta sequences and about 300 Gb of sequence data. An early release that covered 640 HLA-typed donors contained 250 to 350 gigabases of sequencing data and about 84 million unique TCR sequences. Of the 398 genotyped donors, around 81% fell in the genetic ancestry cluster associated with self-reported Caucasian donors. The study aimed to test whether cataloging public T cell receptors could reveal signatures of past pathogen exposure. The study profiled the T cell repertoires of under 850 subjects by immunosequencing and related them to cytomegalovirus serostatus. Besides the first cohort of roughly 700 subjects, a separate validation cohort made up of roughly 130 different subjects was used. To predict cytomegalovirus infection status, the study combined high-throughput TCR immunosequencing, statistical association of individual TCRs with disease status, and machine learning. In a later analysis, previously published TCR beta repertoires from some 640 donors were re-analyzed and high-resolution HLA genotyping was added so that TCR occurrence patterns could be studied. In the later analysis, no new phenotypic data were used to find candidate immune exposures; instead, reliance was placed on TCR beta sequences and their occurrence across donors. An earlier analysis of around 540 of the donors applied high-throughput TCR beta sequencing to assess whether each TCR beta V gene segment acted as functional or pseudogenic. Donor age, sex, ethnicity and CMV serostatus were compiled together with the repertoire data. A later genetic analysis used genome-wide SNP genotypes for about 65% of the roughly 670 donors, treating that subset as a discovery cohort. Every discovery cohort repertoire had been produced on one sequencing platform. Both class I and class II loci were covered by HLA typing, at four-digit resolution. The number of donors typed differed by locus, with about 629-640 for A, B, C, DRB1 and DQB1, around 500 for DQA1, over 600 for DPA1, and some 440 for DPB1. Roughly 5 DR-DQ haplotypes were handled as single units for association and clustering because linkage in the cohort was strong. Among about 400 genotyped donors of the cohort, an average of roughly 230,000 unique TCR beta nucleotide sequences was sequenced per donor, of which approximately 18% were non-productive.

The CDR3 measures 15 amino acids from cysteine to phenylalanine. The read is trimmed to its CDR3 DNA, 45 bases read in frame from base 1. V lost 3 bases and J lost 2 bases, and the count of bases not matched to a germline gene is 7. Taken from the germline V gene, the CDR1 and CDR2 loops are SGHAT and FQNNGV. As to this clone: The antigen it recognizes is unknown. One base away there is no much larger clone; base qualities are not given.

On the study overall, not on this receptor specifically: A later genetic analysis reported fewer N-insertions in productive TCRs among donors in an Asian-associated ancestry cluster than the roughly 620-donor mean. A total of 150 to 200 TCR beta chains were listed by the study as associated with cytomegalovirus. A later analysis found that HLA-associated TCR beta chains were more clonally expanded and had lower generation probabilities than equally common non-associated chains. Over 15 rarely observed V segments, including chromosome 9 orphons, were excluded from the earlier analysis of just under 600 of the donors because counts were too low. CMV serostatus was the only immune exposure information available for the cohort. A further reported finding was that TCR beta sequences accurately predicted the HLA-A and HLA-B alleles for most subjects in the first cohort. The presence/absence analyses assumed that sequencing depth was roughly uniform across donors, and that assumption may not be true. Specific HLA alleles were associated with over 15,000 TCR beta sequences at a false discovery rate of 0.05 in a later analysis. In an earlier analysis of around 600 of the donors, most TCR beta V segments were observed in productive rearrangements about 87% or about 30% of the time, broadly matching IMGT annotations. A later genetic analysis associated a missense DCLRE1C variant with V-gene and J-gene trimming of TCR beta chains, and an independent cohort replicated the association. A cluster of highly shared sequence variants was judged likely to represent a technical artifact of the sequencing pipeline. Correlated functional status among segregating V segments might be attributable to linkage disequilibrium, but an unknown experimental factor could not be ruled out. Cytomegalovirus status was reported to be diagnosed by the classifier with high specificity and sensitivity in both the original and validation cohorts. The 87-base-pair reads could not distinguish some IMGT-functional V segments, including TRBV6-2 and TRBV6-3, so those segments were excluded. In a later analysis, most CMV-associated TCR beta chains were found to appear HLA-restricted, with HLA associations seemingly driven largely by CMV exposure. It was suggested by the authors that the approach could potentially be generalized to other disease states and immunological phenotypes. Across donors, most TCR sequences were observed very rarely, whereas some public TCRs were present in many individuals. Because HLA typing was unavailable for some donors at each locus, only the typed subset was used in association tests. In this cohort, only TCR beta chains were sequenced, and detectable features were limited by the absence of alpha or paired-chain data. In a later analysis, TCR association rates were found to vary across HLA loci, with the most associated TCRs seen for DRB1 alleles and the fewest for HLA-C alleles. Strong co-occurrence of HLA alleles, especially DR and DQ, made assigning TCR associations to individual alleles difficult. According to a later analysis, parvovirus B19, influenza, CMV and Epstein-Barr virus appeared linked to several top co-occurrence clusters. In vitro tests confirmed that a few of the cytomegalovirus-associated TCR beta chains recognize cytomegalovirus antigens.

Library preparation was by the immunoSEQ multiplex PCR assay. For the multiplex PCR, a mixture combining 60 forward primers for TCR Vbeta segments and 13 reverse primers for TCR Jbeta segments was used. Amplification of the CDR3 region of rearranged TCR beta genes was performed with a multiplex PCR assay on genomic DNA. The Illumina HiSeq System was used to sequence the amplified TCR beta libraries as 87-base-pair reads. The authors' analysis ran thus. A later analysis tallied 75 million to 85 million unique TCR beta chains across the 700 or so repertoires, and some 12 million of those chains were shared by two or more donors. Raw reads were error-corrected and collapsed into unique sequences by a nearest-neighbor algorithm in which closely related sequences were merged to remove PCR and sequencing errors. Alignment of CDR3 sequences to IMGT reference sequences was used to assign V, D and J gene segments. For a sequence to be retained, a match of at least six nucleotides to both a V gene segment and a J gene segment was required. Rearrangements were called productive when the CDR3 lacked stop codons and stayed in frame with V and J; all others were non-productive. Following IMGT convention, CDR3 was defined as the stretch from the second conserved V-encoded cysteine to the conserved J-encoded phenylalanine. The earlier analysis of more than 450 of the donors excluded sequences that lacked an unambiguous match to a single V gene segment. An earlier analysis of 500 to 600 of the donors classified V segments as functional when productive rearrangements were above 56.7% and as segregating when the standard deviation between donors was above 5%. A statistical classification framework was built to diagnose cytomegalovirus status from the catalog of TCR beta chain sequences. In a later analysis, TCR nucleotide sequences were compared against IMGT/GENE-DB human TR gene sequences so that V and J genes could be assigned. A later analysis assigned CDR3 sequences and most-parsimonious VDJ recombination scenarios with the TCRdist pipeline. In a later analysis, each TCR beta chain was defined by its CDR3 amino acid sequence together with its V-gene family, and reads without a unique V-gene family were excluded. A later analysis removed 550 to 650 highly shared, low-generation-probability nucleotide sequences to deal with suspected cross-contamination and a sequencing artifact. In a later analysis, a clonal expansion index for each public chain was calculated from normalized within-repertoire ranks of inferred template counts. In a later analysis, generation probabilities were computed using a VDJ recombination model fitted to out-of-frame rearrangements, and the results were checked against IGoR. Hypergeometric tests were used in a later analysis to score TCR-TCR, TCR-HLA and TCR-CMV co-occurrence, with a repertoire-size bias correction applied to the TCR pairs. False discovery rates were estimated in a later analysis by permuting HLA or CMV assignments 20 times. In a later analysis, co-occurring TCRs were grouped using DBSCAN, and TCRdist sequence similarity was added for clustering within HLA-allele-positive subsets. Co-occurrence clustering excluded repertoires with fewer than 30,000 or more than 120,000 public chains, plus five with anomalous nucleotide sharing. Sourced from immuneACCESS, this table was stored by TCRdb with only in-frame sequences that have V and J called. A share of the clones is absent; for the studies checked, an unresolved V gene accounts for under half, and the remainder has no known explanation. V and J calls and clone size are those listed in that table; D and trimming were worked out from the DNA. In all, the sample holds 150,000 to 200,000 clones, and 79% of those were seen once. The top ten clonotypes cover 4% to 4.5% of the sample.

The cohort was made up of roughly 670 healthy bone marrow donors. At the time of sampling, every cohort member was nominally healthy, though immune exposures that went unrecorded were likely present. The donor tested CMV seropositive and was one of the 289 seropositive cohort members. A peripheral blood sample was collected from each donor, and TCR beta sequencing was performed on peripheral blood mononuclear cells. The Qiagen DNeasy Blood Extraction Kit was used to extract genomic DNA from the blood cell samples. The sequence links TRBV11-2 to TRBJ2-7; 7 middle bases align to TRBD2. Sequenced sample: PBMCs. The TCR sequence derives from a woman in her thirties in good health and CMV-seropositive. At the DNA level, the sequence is TGTGCCAGCAGCTTCTACGGGGGGACCACCTACGAGCAGTACTTC. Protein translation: CASSFYGGTTYEQYF.